The 13 T cell receptor beta chains given below trace back to one sample, sequenced in a study of blood T cell repertoires in COVID-19. Assay: immunoSEQ multiplex PCR; the TCRdb copy retains only in-frame clones and omits some. The data hold 60,000 to 80,000 clones, with roughly nine tenths observed a single time. Specimen: peripheral blood. Source of these receptors: a woman in her sixties with COVID-19, enrolled during active disease.

V gene TRBV25-1 combines with J gene TRBJ1-2, with D possibly matching TRBD1 (5 bases). CDR3 size: 14 residues. V was trimmed by 3 bases and J by 5 bases, leaving 13 bases between them. Per the germline V gene, CDR1 is MGHDK and CDR2 is SYGVNS. CDR3 nucleotide sequence: TGTGCCAGCAGTGATCCAGGCAGGGTGTATGGCTACACCTTC. Amino acid sequence: CASSDPGRVYGYTF.

The gene calls are TRBV19 and TRBJ1-6; the D is unclear. Germline V CDR1 and CDR2: LNHDA, SQIVND (reference sequence). This CDR3 is built from 11 residues. Trimming left V 9 bases short and J 9 bases short, with 9 bases between. For the CDR3, the DNA is TGTGCCAGGGCGGCGCGTTCACCCCTCCACTTT. The encoded protein is CARAARSPLHF.

The J gene is TRBJ2-7, the V gene TRBV9; 10 bases match TRBD2. Per the germline V gene, CDR1 is SGDLS and CDR2 is YYNGEE. The CDR3 covers 14 residues. Trimming at V came to 2 bases and at J to 3 bases, leaving 2 bases not matched to a gene. CDR3 coding DNA: TGTGCCAGCAGCGTTTCTAGCGGGAGCTACGAGCAGTACTTC. Its protein is CASSVSSGSYEQYF.

V and J are TRBV2 and TRBJ1-5; 10 nucleotides align to TRBD1. This CDR3 is 14 amino acids long. J lost 5 bases, V lost 4 bases, and 2 bases had no gene match. The germline V gene has CDR1 SNHLY and CDR2 FYNNEI. CDR3 protein: CASSATGGYQPQHF. CDR3 DNA: TGTGCCAGCAGTGCGACAGGGGGCTATCAGCCCCAGCATTTT.

V gene TRBV12-3 or TRBV12-4 combines with J gene TRBJ2-3; unclear D gene. Trimming took off 6 bases at V and 5 bases at J, with 6 bases between the two ends. The CDR3 runs to 11 residues. In DNA form, the CDR3 reads TGTGCCAGCAGGTCCAAAGATACGCAGTATTTT. It translates to CASRSKDTQYF.

The chain links TRBV4-1 to TRBJ2-5; no definite D call. Trimming stripped 0 bases from V and 5 bases from J, with 16 bases between. The CDR3 runs 16 residues. Germline V gives CDR1 MGHRA, CDR2 YSYEKL. CDR3 sequence: CASSQEAPITVETQYF. For the CDR3, the DNA is TGCGCCAGCAGCCAAGAAGCCCCCATCACGGTGGAGACCCAGTACTTC.

J is TRBJ2-3 and V is TRBV24-1; 12 bases map to TRBD2. The CDR3 length is 15 residues. Germline V gene lookup returns CDR1 KGHDR and CDR2 SFDVKD. V lost 7 bases to trimming and J lost 7 bases; unmatched junction nucleotides: 8. In DNA form, the CDR3 reads TGTGCCACCAGCCTGACTAGCGGGAGCGTATATACGCAGTATTTT. This codes for CATSLTSGSVYTQYF.

This chain links TRBV28 with TRBJ2-1; D might be TRBD2 (6 bases). With 7 bases removed from V and 4 bases from J, the gap between germline ends came to 17 bases. The germline CDR1 and CDR2 sequences are MDHEN and SYDVKM. This CDR3 spans 15 amino acids. The CDR3 region is CASISRGYRYNEQFF. The CDR3 coding sequence is TGTGCCAGCATTTCCCGGGGGTATAGGTACAATGAGCAGTTCTTC.

V usage is TRBV7-8 and J usage is TRBJ1-5; perhaps TRBD1 as D (6 bases). CDR1 SGHVS and CDR2 FQNEAQ come from the germline V gene. The germline V and J ends were trimmed by 5 bases and 7 bases, with 15 bases remaining between them. The CDR3 loop spans 14 amino acids. For the CDR3, the DNA is TGTGCCAGCAGCCTTGGGGGGGCATACCAGCCCCAGCATTTT. Its translation is CASSLGGAYQPQHF.

J is TRBJ2-7 and V is TRBV4-2, with TRBD2 matching over 11 bases. The ends lost 4 bases at V and 6 bases at J; junction bases unmatched: 8. The CDR3 is 15 residues long. Germline CDR1 is LGHNA and CDR2 is YNFKEQ. The CDR3 region is CASSPSLAGEPEQYF. The CDR3 coding sequence is TGTGCCAGCAGCCCTTCACTAGCGGGAGAGCCCGAGCAGTACTTC.

The chain couples TRBV6-5 to TRBJ2-2, with D possibly matching TRBD1 (6 bases). Germline V gene lookup returns CDR1 MNHEY and CDR2 SVGAGI. The CDR3 spans 14 residues. Deletions cut 6 bases from V and 7 bases from J, with 15 bases between. CDR3 region: CASSLTGFSGELFF. The DNA of the CDR3 is TGTGCCAGCAGCCTAACAGGGTTTAGCGGGGAGCTGTTTTTT.

This clone has a single count. The V and J genes are TRBV9 and TRBJ2-2; maybe TRBD1 (5 bases). The CDR3 extends over 16 amino acids. Germline-derived CDR1 and CDR2 are SGDLS and YYNGEE. The germline V and J ends were trimmed by 0 bases and 2 bases, with 11 bases remaining between them. The CDR3 DNA reads TGTGCCAGCAGCGTAGTACAGGAAAGCAACACCGGGGAGCTGTTTTTT. This encodes CASSVVQESNTGELFF.

V gene TRBV30 combines with J gene TRBJ1-2; weak D call: TRBD1 (6 bases). V dropped 6 bases and J dropped 0 bases, with 11 bases sitting between them. Germline V CDR1 and CDR2: GTSNPN, SVGIG (reference sequence). The CDR3 spans 13 residues. DNA of the CDR3: TGTGCCTGTAAAAAGGGGGCTAACTATGGCTACACCTTC. This translates into CACKKGANYGYTF. Drawing the rest from reference TRBV30 and TRBJ1-2, the complete variable domain is SQTIHQWPATLVQPVGSPLSLECTVEGTSNPNLYWYRQAAGRGLQLLFYSVGIGQISSEVPQNLSASRPQDRQFILSSKKLLLSDSGFYLCACKKGANYGYTFGSGTRLTVV.